This T cell receptor (beta chain) was identified in a study of identical twins. This clonotype was counted only a few times. No antigen is known for it. Points from the study as a whole: Models came in too low on out-of-frame TCR alpha sharing in monozygotic twins.

The CDR3 covers 18 residues. Germline V gene lookup returns CDR1 SGHKS and CDR2 YYEKEE (reference sequence). The ends lost 0 bases at V and 2 bases at J; junction bases unmatched: 4. Via MiXCR, TCRdb re-called the 5' RACE reads, giving one row per CDR3 protein. The sample includes 500,000 to 600,000 distinct CDR3 sequences, under 25% of them seen just once. This sample was shared with a second study, whose subject was T cells expressing NK-cell markers.

The clonotype originates from a woman in her late teens or twenties in good health. The specimen sequenced was CD4+ T cells sorted from blood. This chain joins TRBV5-5 and TRBJ2-1; the match to TRBD2 covers 14 bases. The CDR3 sequence is CASSLGLAGGPAYNEQFF. CDR3 DNA sequence: TGTGCCAGCAGCTTGGGACTAGCGGGAGGGCCCGCCTACAATGAGCAGTTCTTC.